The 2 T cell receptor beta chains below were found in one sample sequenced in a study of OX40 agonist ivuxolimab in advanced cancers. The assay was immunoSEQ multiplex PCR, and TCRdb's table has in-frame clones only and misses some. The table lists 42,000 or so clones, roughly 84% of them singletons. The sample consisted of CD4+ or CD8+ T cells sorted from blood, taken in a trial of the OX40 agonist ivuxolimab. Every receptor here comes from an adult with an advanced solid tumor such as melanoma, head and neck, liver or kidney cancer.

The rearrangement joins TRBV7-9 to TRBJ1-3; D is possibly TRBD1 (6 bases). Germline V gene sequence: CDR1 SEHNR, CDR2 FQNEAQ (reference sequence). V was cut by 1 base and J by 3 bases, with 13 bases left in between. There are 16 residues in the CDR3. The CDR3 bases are TGTGCCAGCAGCTTAGGAGCAGGGGAGAGTGGAAACACCATATATTTT. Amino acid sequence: CASSLGAGESGNTIYF. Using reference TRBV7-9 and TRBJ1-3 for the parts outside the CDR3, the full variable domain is DTGVSQNPRHKITKRGQNVTFRCDPISEHNRLYWYRQTLGQGPEFLTYFQNEAQLEKSRLLSDRFSAERPKGSFSTLEIQRTEQGDSAMYLCASSLGAGESGNTIYFGEGSWLTVV.

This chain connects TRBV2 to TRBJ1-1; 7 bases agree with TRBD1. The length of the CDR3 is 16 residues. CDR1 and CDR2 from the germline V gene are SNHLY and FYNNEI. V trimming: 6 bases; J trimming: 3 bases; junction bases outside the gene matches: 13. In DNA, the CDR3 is TGTGCCAGCAGCGAGGAGGGGGCCGGGGTTTACACTGAAGCTTTCTTT. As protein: CASSEEGAGVYTEAFF.